The clone carrying this T cell receptor (beta chain) was found once. Antigen: not known. These data come from a study of blood T cells in healthy people across ages. Study-wide results and limits: There were more naive CD4+ cells and higher diversity in long-lived donors than in aged donors. Donor CMV infection status was unknown, possibly confounding age-related changes in expanded clonotypes.

A second PCR of 7 to 11 cycles used a sample-barcoded 5' primer and a J-beta primer mix. Paired-end reads containing CDR3 totaled no fewer than 2.5 million for each sample. MiXCR was run by TCRdb on the 5' RACE reads, yielding one entry per CDR3 protein. The table includes hundreds of thousands of distinct CDR3 sequences, roughly 64% detected once. Every sample had a minimum of 6 million PBMCs isolated. Germline V gene lookup returns CDR1 MNHGY and CDR2 SVAAGI. Trimming pared 11 bases from V and 8 bases from J, leaving 26 bases between. The CDR3 spans 15 residues. The sequence came from a man aged 25 to 40 in good health. Material for sequencing was blood. This sequence joins TRBV6-9 and TRBJ2-3; D is tentatively TRBD1 or TRBD2 (5 bases each). As DNA, the CDR3 is TGTGCCCTCTTACGAGGGGACCCTCAGTCCGGTACGCAGTATTTT. Encoded protein: CALLRGDPQSGTQYF.